These 9 T cell receptor beta chains were all obtained from the same sample, sequenced in a study of blood T cell repertoires in COVID-19. Only in-frame clones appear in the TCRdb table, and some are missing; sequencing was by immunoSEQ multiplex PCR. Altogether about 110,000 clones are present, roughly 80% being singletons, with the ten largest covering less than 5%. The specimen was peripheral blood. These receptors all come from a human donor in a cohort sampled during active or convalescent COVID-19.

The chain recombines TRBV7-3 with TRBJ2-1, with 8 bases lining up with TRBD1. Germline assignment: CDR1 SGHTA and CDR2 FQGTGA. The length of the CDR3 is 14 residues. V dropped 2 bases and J dropped 8; count of bases not matched to a gene: 5. CDR3 in amino acids: CASSLSTGVDEQFF. In DNA, the CDR3 is TGTGCCAGCAGCTTATCGACAGGGGTAGATGAGCAGTTCTTC. The whole variable domain, filled in from reference TRBV7-3 and TRBJ2-1, reads GAGVSQTPSNKVTEKGKYVELRCDPISGHTALYWYRQSLGQGPEFLIYFQGTGAADDSGLPNDRFFAVRPEGSVSTLKIQRTERGDSAVYLCASSLSTGVDEQFFGPGTRLTVL.

The chain is built from TRBV28 and TRBJ1-2; TRBD1 matches at 8 bases. Germline CDR1 MDHEN, CDR2 SYDVKM. The J segment lost 0 bases and the V segment lost 7 bases, leaving 10 bases of the junction unmatched. The CDR3 sequence is 16 residues long. In DNA form, the CDR3 reads TGTGCCAGCAAGATGGGACAGGTAGTAGCTAACTATGGCTACACCTTC. Translating gives CASKMGQVVANYGYTF.

The sample holds one count of this clone. At the DNA level, this CDR3 is encoded by other sequences in the same sample as well. V gene TRBV4-1 combines with J gene TRBJ2-5; possible D gene TRBD2, 5 bases. Deletions cut 1 base from V and 5 bases from J, with 11 bases between. The CDR3 covers 14 residues. Per germline, CDR1 MGHRA and CDR2 YSYEKL. In nucleotides, the CDR3 is TGCGCCAGCAGCCAAGGATTAGCGTCCGAGACCCAGTACTTC. This codes for CASSQGLASETQYF.

The rearrangement uses TRBV11-2 and TRBJ2-5; possible D gene TRBD2, 6 bases. CDR1 and CDR2 from the germline V gene are SGHAT and FQNNGV. The CDR3 length is 15 residues. Trimming removed 5 bases from V and 6 bases from J, with 19 bases in between. CDR3 loop: CASSRTRPGGQTQYF. Written as DNA, the CDR3 is TGTGCCAGCAGCCGCACGCGCCCCGGGGGACAGACCCAGTACTTC.

V gene TRBV28 combines with J gene TRBJ2-7, with 8 bases identical to TRBD1. V dropped 6 bases and J dropped 2; count of bases not matched to a gene: 9. The CDR3 extends over 15 amino acids. Germline V gene lookup returns CDR1 MDHEN and CDR2 SYDVKM. CDR3 nucleotides: TGTGCCAGCAGCCTCGGACAGGGTAGGACCTACGAGCAGTACTTC. Translation gives CASSLGQGRTYEQYF.

J is TRBJ2-4 and V is TRBV15; D ambiguous. Trimming left V 6 bases short and J 0 bases short, with 21 bases between. The CDR3 extends over 18 amino acids. In germline, CDR1 is LNHNV, CDR2 YYDKDF (reference sequence). The CDR3 sequence: CATRESGIATLAKNIQYF. The DNA for the CDR3 is TGTGCCACCAGGGAATCCGGCATAGCTACCTTAGCCAAAAACATTCAGTACTTC.

The genes are TRBV28 and TRBJ1-2; possible D gene TRBD1, 6 bases. The CDR3 has 13 amino acids. CDR1 and CDR2 from the germline V gene are MDHEN and SYDVKM. V lost 5 bases, J lost 4 bases, and 11 bases lay in between. As DNA, the CDR3 is TGTGCCAGCAGTATGGGGGCGGGCTATGGCTACACCTTC. Amino acid sequence: CASSMGAGYGYTF.

The rearrangement uses TRBV9 and TRBJ2-7; 10 positions match TRBD1. Losses at the gene ends were 3 bases for V and 3 bases for J; bases not matched to a gene: 3. The CDR3 runs to 14 residues. From germline, CDR1 is SGDLS and CDR2 YYNGEE. CDR3 nucleotide sequence: TGTGCCAGCAGCGAGGGGGACAGGGGCTACGAGCAGTACTTC. It translates to CASSEGDRGYEQYF.

The table lists this clone with a few counts. The chain is built from TRBV6-2 or TRBV6-3 and TRBJ2-7; 9 bases align to TRBD2. The V segment lost 2 bases and the J segment 3 bases; nucleotides outside the gene matches: 5. Germline CDR1 MNHEY, CDR2 SVGEGT. The CDR3 is 15 amino acids. CDR3 bases: TGTGCCAGCAGTTACGAGCGGGGGGATCTCTACGAGCAGTACTTC. Translated: CASSYERGDLYEQYF.